This T cell receptor (beta chain) was profiled in a study of T cell changes during pregnancy in multiple sclerosis. This clone was seen only a few times. Generated by immunoSEQ multiplex PCR, the TCRdb table keeps only in-frame clones and is missing some. This sample has about 77,000 clones; approximately 89% occur once, and the top ten carry approximately 1.9%. This TCR was recovered from a female donor with multiple sclerosis, enrolled in a pregnancy study. The sequencing here drew on peripheral blood, taken before pregnancy.

The CDR3 coding sequence is TGTGCCACCAACGTCAGGGTGAGCTATGGCTACACCTTC. It is translated as CATNVRVSYGYTF. The rearrangement links TRBV6-1 to TRBJ1-2; D is perhaps TRBD1 (5 bases). The V end lost 10 bases, the J end lost 4 bases, and 16 bases lay between the germline ends. The germline V gene encodes CDR1 MNHNS and CDR2 SASEGT. The CDR3 totals 13 residues.